The rows below give T cell receptor beta chains drawn from one sample of a study of shared clonotypes between healthy human individuals. Produced via immunoSEQ multiplex PCR; TCRdb's table is partial and in-frame only. The repertoire consists of roughly 2 million clones, with approximately 94% occurring once and the leading ten covering approximately 0.13%. The specimen was naive CD4+ T cells sorted from blood. The receptors shown here come from a man younger than 35 in good health. The conserved cysteine and the conserved F or W are not part of the CDR3 here. Some rows mark clone size as missing; the rest say once, few, many or name a class of expanded clone.

TRBJ1-1,NA,TRBV30,AWSPMSGLTEAF
TRBJ2-2,NA,TRBV5-4,ASSLAPNTGELF
TRBJ2-7,NA,TRBV5-1,ASSLAAGGPYEQY
TRBJ2-7,once,TRBV12-5,ASGFRSYEQY
TRBJ2-1,NA,TRBV6-1,ASSEGQGAGEQF
TRBJ2-5,once,TRBV25-1,ASSLRRDGETQY
TRBJ1-6,NA,TRBV5-5,ASSRVGTGGFSYNSPLH
TRBJ2-2,NA,TRBV19,ASRSTKWGQPGELF
TRBJ1-1,NA,TRBV7-7,ASSLATGNDTEAF
TRBJ1-1,NA,TRBV19,ASSNGQRNTEAF
TRBJ2-6,NA,TRBV18,ASSPPVAGANVLT
TRBJ1-3,NA,TRBV5-3,ARSSEQGTGNTIY
TRBJ2-3,NA,TRBV14,ASSQLTSGTDTQY
TRBJ2-5,NA,TRBV14,ASSQSTGAGETQY
TRBJ2-3,once,TRBV5-4,ASSSSPSGPSTDTQY
TRBJ2-5,NA,TRBV5-1,ASSLGDRGQETQY
TRBJ1-1,NA,TRBV15,ATSRDLGGTEAF
TRBJ2-7,NA,TRBV6-6,ASSYSGVSYYYEQY
TRBJ2-3,NA,TRBV18,ASSPDTDTQY
TRBJ1-2,NA,TRBV19,ASSIMGSPNYGYT
TRBJ1-4,NA,TRBV9,ASSAPTGGGEKLF
TRBJ1-5,NA,TRBV7-8,ASSLRDRTDQPQH
TRBJ2-1,NA,TRBV28,ASSPLAGGVNEQF
TRBJ1-1,NA,TRBV6-1,ASTTGLGMNTEAF
TRBJ1-5,once,TRBV25-1,ASSELLRQPNQPQH
TRBJ2-3,NA,TRBV6-5,ASSYGSGYTDTQY
TRBJ1-5,NA,TRBV28,ASRGQWNQPQH
TRBJ2-3,NA,TRBV5-4,ASSIPGTSADTQY
TRBJ2-5,NA,TRBV11-2,ASSLQGLQETQY
TRBJ2-5,once,TRBV2,ASSSGRQETQY
TRBJ2-3,NA,TRBV5-4,ASSLVERAGKDTQY
TRBJ2-7,NA,TRBV5-1,ASSLASGGSYEQY
TRBJ2-7,NA,TRBV5-1,ASSIGTDFYEQY
TRBJ2-6,NA,TRBV4-3,ASSQDRGSGANVLT
TRBJ2-5,NA,TRBV7-9,ASSFVWTRGWETQY
TRBJ1-6,NA,TRBV28,ASRWRLLNSPLH
TRBJ1-1,NA,TRBV6-1,ASSDRPLLTEAF
TRBJ1-4,NA,TRBV6-6,ASSTNRGATNEKLF
TRBJ2-5,NA,TRBV18,ASSPPNSQETQY
TRBJ1-1,NA,TRBV7-2,ASSPSLQGPNTEAF
TRBJ2-2,NA,TRBV13,ASSQPTGGQGRELF
TRBJ2-1,NA,TRBV28,ASSLSSGTYNEQF
TRBJ1-2,once,TRBV6-5,ASSYGVTKGYT
TRBJ1-2,NA,TRBV4-3,ASSPFIGLGYGYT
TRBJ2-7,NA,TRBV27,ASSLLAGGYEQY
TRBJ1-4,NA,TRBV5-1,ASTAGGSNEKLF
TRBJ1-2,NA,TRBV6-1,ASSGTPGGAAGYT
TRBJ2-7,NA,TRBV6-6,ASSFPSGRINEQY